These 15 T cell receptor beta chains were all obtained from the same sample, sequenced in a study of blood T cell repertoires in COVID-19. Assay: immunoSEQ multiplex PCR; the TCRdb copy retains only in-frame clones and omits some. The table includes about 320,000 clones, about 85% detected once. Sample: PBMCs or T cells enriched from blood (not recorded which). The receptors here all came from a woman aged 25 to 39 who had been exposed to COVID-19.

This sequence joins TRBV6-5 and TRBJ2-3, with 7 bases matching TRBD2. J was trimmed by 2 bases and V by 11 bases; bases with no gene match: 13. This CDR3 spans 15 amino acids. The germline V gene encodes CDR1 MNHEY and CDR2 SVGAGI. CDR3 in amino acids: CACTAGPDITDTQYF. In DNA, the CDR3 is TGTGCCTGCACAGCGGGGCCCGATATCACAGATACGCAGTATTTT.

The chain recombines TRBV7-3 with TRBJ2-3, with 16 positions matching TRBD2. The CDR3 loop spans 19 amino acids. V shed 5 bases and J 3 bases; nucleotides not matched to a gene: 11. The germline V gene has CDR1 SGHTA and CDR2 FQGTGA. CDR3 nucleotide sequence: TGTGCCAGCAGCACTCAACCCGGGACTAGCGGGGGGGCAACAGATACGCAGTATTTT. This translates into CASSTQPGTSGGATDTQYF.

J is TRBJ1-5 and V is TRBV29-1; 7 bases are a match to TRBD1. Germline V CDR1 and CDR2: SQVTM, ANQGSEA. CDR3 length: 14 residues. V was pared by 4 bases and J by 2 bases, with 5 bases of the junction left unmatched. The CDR3 reads CSVGQGVGNQPQHF. The CDR3 DNA is TGCAGCGTTGGACAGGGCGTTGGCAATCAGCCCCAGCATTTT.

This chain uses TRBV5-4 with TRBJ1-2, with D possibly being TRBD1 (5 bases). V lost 3 bases and J 4 bases, leaving 13 bases between the germline ends. The CDR3 consists of 14 residues. Looked up from germline, CDR1 is SGHNT and CDR2 is YYREEE (reference sequence). CDR3 amino acids: CASSSGGELYGYTF. The CDR3 DNA sequence: TGTGCCAGCAGCTCCGGGGGGGAACTCTATGGCTACACCTTC.

In its sample, this clone was seen once. The chain links TRBV6-5 to TRBJ1-5; unclear D gene. The CDR3 length is 15 residues. V was trimmed by 10 bases and J by 1 base, leaving 17 bases between them. Germline V CDR1 and CDR2: MNHEY, SVGAGI. CDR3 in amino acids: CATQALGSSNQPQHF. Here the CDR3 DNA reads TGTGCCACCCAGGCCCTTGGTTCAAGCAATCAGCCCCAGCATTTT.

This sequence joins TRBV11-2 and TRBJ1-1; D is unclear. Trimming removed 3 bases at V and 1 base at J, with 6 bases between. The length of the CDR3 is 13 residues. From germline, CDR1 is SGHAT and CDR2 FQNNGV. CDR3 bases: TGTGCCAGCAGCTTCCGACAGAACACTGAAGCTTTCTTT. This encodes CASSFRQNTEAFF.

The V gene is TRBV19, the J gene TRBJ2-7; D may be TRBD2 (5 bases). The V end lost 7 bases, the J end lost 4 bases, and 17 bases lay between the germline ends. The CDR3 is 14 residues long. The germline gives CDR1 LNHDA, CDR2 SQIVND (reference sequence). CDR3 DNA: TGTGCCAGTACCTCTCCCGGCGGGTTATACGAGCAGTACTTC. It encodes CASTSPGGLYEQYF.

This chain uses TRBV28 with TRBJ2-7, with D tentatively TRBD1 (6 bases). V was trimmed by 6 bases and J by 2 bases, leaving 8 bases between them. There are 12 residues in the CDR3. CDR1 is MDHEN, CDR2 SYDVKM, per germline. The DNA for the CDR3 is TGTGCCAGCAGCCGGACAGCCTACGAGCAGTACTTC. Translating it yields CASSRTAYEQYF.

The V and J genes are TRBV7-2 and TRBJ2-7, with TRBD2 identical over 9 bases. The CDR3 is 15 amino acids. CDR1 and CDR2 from the germline V gene are SGHTA and FQGNSA. V lost 3 bases and J lost 6; bases outside the gene matches: 9. The CDR3 is CASSFTGTSRAEQYF. The CDR3, as DNA: TGTGCCAGCAGCTTCACCGGGACTAGCAGGGCCGAGCAGTACTTC.

CDR3 DNA sequence: TGTGCCAGCAGCAACGCGGACTCCTCCTACGAGCAGTACTTC. Its protein product is CASSNADSSYEQYF. The gene calls are TRBV6-5 and TRBJ2-7, with a weak D call TRBD2 (5 bases). This CDR3 is built from 14 residues. Germline V gene data show CDR1 as MNHEY and CDR2 as SVGAGI. V shed 6 bases and J shed 0 bases, with 12 bases lying between them.

V is TRBV30 and J is TRBJ2-3, with 7 bases that match TRBD2. CDR1 is GTSNPN and CDR2 is SVGIG in the germline V gene (reference sequence). This CDR3 contains 15 residues. V was pared by 0 bases and J by 5 bases, with 8 bases of the junction left unmatched. The CDR3, as DNA: TGTGCCTGGAGTGTAAACCGGGAGGCCGTAGATACGCAGTATTTT. Amino acids: CAWSVNREAVDTQYF.

This rearrangement joins TRBV9 to TRBJ2-5; D possibly corresponds to TRBD2 (5 bases). Germline CDR1 is SGDLS and CDR2 is YYNGEE. V dropped 7 bases and J dropped 3 bases, with 13 bases sitting between them. CDR3 length equals 13 residues. In DNA, the CDR3 is TGTGCCAGCGGTAGCGAGTCGGAAGAGACCCAGTACTTC. This sequence encodes CASGSESEETQYF. The full variable domain, rest sourced from reference TRBV9 and TRBJ2-5, is DSGVTQTPKHLITATGQRVTLRCSPRSGDLSVYWYQQSLDQGLQFLIQYYNGEERAKGNILERFSAQQFPDLHSELNLSSLELGDSALYFCASGSESEETQYFGPGTRLLVL.

The chain recombines TRBV5-1 with TRBJ2-5, with D possibly being TRBD1 (6 bases). There are 13 residues in the CDR3. V was clipped by 0 bases and J by 4 bases, with 7 bases between them. The germline V gene encodes CDR1 SGHRS and CDR2 YFSETQ. The CDR3 DNA reads TGCGCCAGCAGCTTGGACAGGGCAGAGACCCAGTACTTC. Translating it yields CASSLDRAETQYF.

A few counts support this clone. The J gene is TRBJ2-7, the V gene TRBV7-9; the match to TRBD1 covers 7 bases. CDR1 and CDR2 (germline): SEHNR, FQNEAQ (reference sequence). CDR3 length: 16 amino acids. With 5 bases clipped from V and 1 base from J, the junction kept 11 bases outside the gene matches. In nucleotides, the CDR3 is TGTGCCAGCAGCCCCGATCCAGACAGGGCGTCCTACGAGCAGTACTTC. It is translated as CASSPDPDRASYEQYF.

The chain's CDR3 is CASSQDMYVEQFF. The CDR3 DNA follows: TGCGCCAGCAGCCAGGACATGTACGTCGAGCAGTTCTTC. The rearrangement uses TRBV4-3 and TRBJ2-1, with a weak D call TRBD1 (5 bases). The germline V gene encodes CDR1 LGHNA and CDR2 YSLEER. Trimming pared 3 bases from V and 10 bases from J, leaving 13 bases between. The CDR3 consists of 13 residues.